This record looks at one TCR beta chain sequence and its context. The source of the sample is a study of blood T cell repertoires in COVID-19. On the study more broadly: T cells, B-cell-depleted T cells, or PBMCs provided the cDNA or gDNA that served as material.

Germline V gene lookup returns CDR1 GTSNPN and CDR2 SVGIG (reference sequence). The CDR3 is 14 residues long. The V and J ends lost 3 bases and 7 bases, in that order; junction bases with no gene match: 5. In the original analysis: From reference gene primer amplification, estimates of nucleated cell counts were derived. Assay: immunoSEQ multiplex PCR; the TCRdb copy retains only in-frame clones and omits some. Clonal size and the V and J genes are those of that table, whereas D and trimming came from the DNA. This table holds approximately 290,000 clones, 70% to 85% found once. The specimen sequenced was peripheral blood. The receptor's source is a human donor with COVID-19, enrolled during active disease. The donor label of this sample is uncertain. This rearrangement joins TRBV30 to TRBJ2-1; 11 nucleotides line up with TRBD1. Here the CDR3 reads CAWSVDRGPNEQFF. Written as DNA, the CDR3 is TGTGCCTGGAGCGTGGACAGGGGGCCTAATGAGCAGTTCTTC.